This T cell receptor (beta chain) was recovered during a study of T cells in women clearing cervical HPV infection. About the study: Case blood drawn at lesion detection; control blood after infection cleared.

Findings and caveats of the study: Cases and controls were distinguished at AUC 0.83 by richness and V genes. CIN3+ cases had significantly higher TCR repertoire richness than controls, but evenness did not differ.

Trimming cost V 7 bases and J 5 bases, with 14 bases left between them. The CDR3 runs to 14 residues. The germline V gene has CDR1 MNHEY and CDR2 SVGEGT. Libraries were prepared by immunoSEQ multiplex PCR; TCRdb keeps only in-frame clonotypes and omits some of them. Here the sample table reports some 30,000 clones. Concerning this clone: Its specificity is unknown. The read is 3 residues too short to cover the CDR3 end, so that end is filled in from the germline J gene.

This chain links TRBV6-2 or TRBV6-3 with TRBJ2-2, with a tentative D call TRBD2 (6 bases). This sequence was found in a woman between 18 and 75 years old with a cervical HPV16 infection that either progressed to CIN3+ or cleared (not recorded which). The sequencing input was blood buffy coat. CDR3 bases read: TGTGCCAGCATAGGCGGGATTTTTACCGGGGAG. Residues: CASIGGIFTGE. The whole CDR3 protein is CASIGGIFTGELFF.